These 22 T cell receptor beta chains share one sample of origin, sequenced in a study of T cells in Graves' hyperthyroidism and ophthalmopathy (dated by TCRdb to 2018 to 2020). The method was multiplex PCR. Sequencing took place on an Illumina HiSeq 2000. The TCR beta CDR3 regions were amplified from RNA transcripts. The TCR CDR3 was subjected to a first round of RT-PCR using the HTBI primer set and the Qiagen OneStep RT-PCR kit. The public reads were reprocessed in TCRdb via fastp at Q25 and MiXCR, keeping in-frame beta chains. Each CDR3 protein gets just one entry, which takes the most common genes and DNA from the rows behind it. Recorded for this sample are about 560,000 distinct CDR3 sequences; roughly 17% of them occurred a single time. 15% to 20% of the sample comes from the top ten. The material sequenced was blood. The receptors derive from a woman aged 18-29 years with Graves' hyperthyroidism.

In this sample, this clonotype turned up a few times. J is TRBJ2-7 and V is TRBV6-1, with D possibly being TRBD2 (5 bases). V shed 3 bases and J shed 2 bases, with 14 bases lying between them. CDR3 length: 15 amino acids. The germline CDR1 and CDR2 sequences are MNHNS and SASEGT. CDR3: CASSDAGLLTYEQYF. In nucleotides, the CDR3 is TGTGCCAGCAGTGACGCGGGCCTCCTAACCTACGAGCAGTACTTC.

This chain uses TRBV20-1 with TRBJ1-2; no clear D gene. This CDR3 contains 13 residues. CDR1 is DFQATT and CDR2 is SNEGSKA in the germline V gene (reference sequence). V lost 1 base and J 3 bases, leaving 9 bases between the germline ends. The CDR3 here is CSARVHPDYGYTF. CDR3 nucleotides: TGCAGTGCTAGAGTCCACCCAGACTATGGCTACACCTTC.

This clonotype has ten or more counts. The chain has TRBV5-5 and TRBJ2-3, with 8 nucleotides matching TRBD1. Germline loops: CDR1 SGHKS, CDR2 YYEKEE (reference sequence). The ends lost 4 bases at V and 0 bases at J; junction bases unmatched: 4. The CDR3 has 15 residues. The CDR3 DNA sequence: TGTGCCAGCAGCCGGGACAGGACTAGCACAGATACGCAGTATTTT. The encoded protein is CASSRDRTSTDTQYF. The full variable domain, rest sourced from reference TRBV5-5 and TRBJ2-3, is DAGVTQSPTHLIKTRGQQVTLRCSPISGHKSVSWYQQVLGQGPQFIFQYYEKEERGRGNFPDRFSARQFPNYSSELNVNALLLGDSALYLCASSRDRTSTDTQYFGPGTRLTVL.

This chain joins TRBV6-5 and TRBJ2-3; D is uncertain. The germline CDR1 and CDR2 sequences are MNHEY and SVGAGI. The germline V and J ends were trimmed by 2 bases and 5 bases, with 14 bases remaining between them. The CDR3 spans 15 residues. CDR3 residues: CASSYPPVTGDTQYF. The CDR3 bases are TGTGCCAGCAGTTACCCCCCCGTCACCGGAGATACGCAGTATTTT.

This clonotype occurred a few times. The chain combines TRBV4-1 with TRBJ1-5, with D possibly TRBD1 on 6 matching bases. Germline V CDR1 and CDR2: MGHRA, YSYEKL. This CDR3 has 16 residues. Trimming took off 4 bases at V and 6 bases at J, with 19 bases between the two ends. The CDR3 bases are TGCGCCAGCAGCCCACGACCAGGGGAGTTTAGTCAGCCCCAGCATTTT. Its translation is CASSPRPGEFSQPQHF.

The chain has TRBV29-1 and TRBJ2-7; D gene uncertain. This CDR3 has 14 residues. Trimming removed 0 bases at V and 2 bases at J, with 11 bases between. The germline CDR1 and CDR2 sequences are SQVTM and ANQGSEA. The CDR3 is CSVEDPLGTYEQYF. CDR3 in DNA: TGCAGCGTTGAAGATCCGTTAGGGACCTACGAGCAGTACTTC.

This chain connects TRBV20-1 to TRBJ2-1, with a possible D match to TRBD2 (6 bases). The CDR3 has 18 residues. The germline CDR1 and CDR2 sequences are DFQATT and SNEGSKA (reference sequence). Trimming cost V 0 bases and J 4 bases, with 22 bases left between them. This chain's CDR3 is CSARDLVRAGGPYNEQFF. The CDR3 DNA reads TGCAGTGCTAGAGACCTCGTTAGAGCGGGCGGGCCTTACAATGAGCAGTTCTTC.

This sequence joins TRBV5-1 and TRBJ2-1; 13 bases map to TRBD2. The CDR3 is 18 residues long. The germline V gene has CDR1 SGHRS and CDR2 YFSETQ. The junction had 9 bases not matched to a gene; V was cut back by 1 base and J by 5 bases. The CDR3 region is CASSLFRTSGRGHNEQFF. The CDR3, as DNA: TGCGCCAGCAGCTTGTTTAGGACTAGCGGGAGAGGTCACAATGAGCAGTTCTTC.

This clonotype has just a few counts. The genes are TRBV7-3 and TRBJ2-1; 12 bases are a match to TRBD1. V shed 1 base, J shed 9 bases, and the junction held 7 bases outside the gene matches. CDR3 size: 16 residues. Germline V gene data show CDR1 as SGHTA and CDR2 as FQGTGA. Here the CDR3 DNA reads TGTGCCAGCAGCTTAATAGGAGGGACAGGGGGCGGTGAGCAGTTCTTC. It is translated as CASSLIGGTGGGEQFF.

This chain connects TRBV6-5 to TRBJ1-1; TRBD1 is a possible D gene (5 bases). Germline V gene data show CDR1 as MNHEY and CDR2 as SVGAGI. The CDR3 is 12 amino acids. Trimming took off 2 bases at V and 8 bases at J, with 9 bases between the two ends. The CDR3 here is CASSYDGDEAFF. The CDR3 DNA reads TGTGCCAGCAGTTACGACGGGGACGAAGCTTTCTTT.

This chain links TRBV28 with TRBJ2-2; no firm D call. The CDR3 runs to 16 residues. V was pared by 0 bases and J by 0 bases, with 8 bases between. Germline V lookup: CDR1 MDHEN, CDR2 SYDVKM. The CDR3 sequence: CASSLWAVPNTGELFF. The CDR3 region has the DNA TGTGCCAGCAGTTTATGGGCAGTGCCGAACACCGGGGAGCTGTTTTTT.

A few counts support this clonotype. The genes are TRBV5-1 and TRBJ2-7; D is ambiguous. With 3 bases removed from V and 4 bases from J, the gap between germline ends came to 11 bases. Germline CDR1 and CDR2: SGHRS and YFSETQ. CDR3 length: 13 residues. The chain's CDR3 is CASSSGFVYEQYF. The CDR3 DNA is TGCGCCAGCAGCTCCGGGTTTGTGTACGAGCAGTACTTC. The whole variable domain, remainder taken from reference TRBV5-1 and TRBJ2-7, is KAGVTQTPRYLIKTRGQQVTLSCSPISGHRSVSWYQQTPGQGLQFLFEYFSETQRNKGNFPGRFSGRQFSNSRSEMNVSTLELGDSALYLCASSSGFVYEQYFGPGTRLTVT.

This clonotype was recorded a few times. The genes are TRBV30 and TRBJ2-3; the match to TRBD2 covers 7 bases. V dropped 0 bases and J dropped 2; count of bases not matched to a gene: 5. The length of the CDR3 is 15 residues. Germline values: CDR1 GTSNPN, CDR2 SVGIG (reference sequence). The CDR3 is CAWSVGRAATDTQYF. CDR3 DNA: TGTGCCTGGAGTGTAGGGAGGGCCGCCACAGATACGCAGTATTTT.

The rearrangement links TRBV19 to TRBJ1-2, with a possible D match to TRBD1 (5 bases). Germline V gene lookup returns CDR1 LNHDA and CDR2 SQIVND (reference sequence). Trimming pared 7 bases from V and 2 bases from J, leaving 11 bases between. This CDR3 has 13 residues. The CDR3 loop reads CASKRDLNYGYTF. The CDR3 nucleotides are TGTGCCAGTAAGAGGGACTTGAACTATGGCTACACCTTC.

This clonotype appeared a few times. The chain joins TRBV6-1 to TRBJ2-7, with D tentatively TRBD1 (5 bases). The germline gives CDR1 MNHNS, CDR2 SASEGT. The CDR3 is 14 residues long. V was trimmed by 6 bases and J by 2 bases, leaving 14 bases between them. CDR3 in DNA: TGTGCCAGCAGAACGGACATGGGTCCCTACGAGCAGTACTTC. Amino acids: CASRTDMGPYEQYF.

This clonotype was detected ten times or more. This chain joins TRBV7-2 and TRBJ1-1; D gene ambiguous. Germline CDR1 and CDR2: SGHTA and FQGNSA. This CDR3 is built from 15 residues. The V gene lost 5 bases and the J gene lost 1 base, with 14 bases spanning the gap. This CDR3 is CASSPYISSNTEAFF. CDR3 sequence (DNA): TGTGCCAGCAGCCCCTATATTAGCTCGAACACTGAAGCTTTCTTT.

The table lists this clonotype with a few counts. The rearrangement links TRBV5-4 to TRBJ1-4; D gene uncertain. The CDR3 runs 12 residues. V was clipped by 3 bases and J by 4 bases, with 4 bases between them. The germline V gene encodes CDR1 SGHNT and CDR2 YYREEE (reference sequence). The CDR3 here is CASSSNNEKLFF. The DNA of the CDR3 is TGTGCCAGCAGCTCGAATAATGAAAAACTGTTTTTT.

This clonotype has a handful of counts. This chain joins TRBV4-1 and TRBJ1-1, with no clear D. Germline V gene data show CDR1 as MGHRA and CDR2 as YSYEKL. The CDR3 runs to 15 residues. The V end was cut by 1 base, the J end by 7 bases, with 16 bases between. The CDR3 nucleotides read TGCGCCAGCAGCCAAGTACCGGAACGGCTACGTGAAGCTTTCTTT. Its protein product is CASSQVPERLREAFF.

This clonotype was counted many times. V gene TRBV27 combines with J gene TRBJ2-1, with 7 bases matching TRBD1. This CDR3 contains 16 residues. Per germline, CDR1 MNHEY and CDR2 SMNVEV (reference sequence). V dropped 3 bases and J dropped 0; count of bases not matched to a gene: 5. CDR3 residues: CASSFQQGSSYNEQFF. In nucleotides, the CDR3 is TGTGCCAGCAGTTTCCAACAGGGGAGCTCCTACAATGAGCAGTTCTTC.

CDR3 DNA sequence: TGTGCCAGTAGTCGAGGAGCGGGAGTGACAAGCACAGATACGCAGTATTTT. Translated: CASSRGAGVTSTDTQYF. V usage is TRBV19 and J usage is TRBJ2-3; TRBD2 agrees at 8 bases. This CDR3 has 17 residues. The ends lost 5 bases at V and 0 bases at J; junction bases unmatched: 10. Germline V gives CDR1 LNHDA, CDR2 SQIVND (reference sequence).

CDR3 DNA: TGCAGTGCTAGAGAAAGAACGAGCGGGAGGTTGAGGGAGACCCAGTACTTC. It specifies CSARERTSGRLRETQYF. The chain links TRBV20-1 to TRBJ2-5, with 9 nucleotides matching TRBD2. The CDR3 consists of 17 residues. Germline assignment: CDR1 DFQATT and CDR2 SNEGSKA (reference sequence). V trimming: 0 bases; J trimming: 5 bases; junction bases outside the gene matches: 13.

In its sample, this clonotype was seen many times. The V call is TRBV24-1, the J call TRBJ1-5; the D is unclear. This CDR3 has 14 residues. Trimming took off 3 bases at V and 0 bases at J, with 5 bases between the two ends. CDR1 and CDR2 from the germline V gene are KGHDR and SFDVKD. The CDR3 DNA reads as TGTGCCACCAGTGATAGTATTAGCAATCAGCCCCAGCATTTT. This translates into CATSDSISNQPQHF.